What follows are 26 T cell receptor beta chains derived from one specimen sequenced in a study of blood T cell repertoires in COVID-19. Profiled with immunoSEQ multiplex PCR; TCRdb holds only in-frame clones, not every one. Of approximately 120,000 clones in the sample, about 80% were seen once. Sequences were obtained from peripheral blood. Every receptor here comes from a woman in her 50s with acute or convalescent COVID-19.

The genes are TRBV6-6 and TRBJ1-5; D might be TRBD1 (5 bases). Germline V lookup: CDR1 MNHNY, CDR2 SVGAGI (reference sequence). The CDR3 is 15 amino acids. V lost 5 bases and J 7 bases, leaving 18 bases between the germline ends. The CDR3 sequence: CASSTADISQQPQHF. CDR3 nucleotide sequence: TGTGCCAGCAGTACGGCGGACATTAGTCAACAGCCCCAGCATTTT.

As for this clone: Other DNA sequences in the sample encode the same CDR3. The V and J genes are TRBV3-1 (or the pseudogene TRBV3-2) and TRBJ1-6; D remains ambiguous. Trimming took off 1 base at V and 5 bases at J, with 9 bases between the two ends. The CDR3 consists of 15 residues. The germline V gene encodes CDR1 LGHDT and CDR2 YNNKEL (reference sequence). DNA of the CDR3: TGTGCCAGCAGCCAAGGGCCCGGGAATAATTCACCCCTCCACTTT. Encoded protein: CASSQGPGNNSPLHF.

The chain combines TRBV6-6 with TRBJ1-2; no definite D call. The germline V gene encodes CDR1 MNHNY and CDR2 SVGAGI (reference sequence). V was pared by 0 bases and J by 4 bases, with 3 bases between. The CDR3 loop spans 12 amino acids. CDR3 amino acids: CASSYSSYGYTF. CDR3 DNA sequence: TGTGCCAGCAGTTACTCCAGCTATGGCTACACCTTC.

The rearrangement links TRBV9 to TRBJ1-3; D gene unclear. Germline loops: CDR1 SGDLS, CDR2 YYNGEE. The V and J ends lost 4 bases and 0 bases respectively, with 11 bases between them. The CDR3 length is 15 residues. The CDR3 loop is CASSLRHSSGNTIYF. CDR3 nucleotide sequence: TGTGCCAGCAGCCTCCGACACAGCTCTGGAAACACCATATATTTT.

The chain uses TRBV9 and TRBJ1-2; 8 nucleotides match TRBD1. The CDR3 spans 14 residues. Germline CDR1 SGDLS, CDR2 YYNGEE. After removal of 2 bases from V and 3 bases from J, the junction contained 3 bases not matched to a gene. The CDR3 loop reads CASSVQGADYGYTF. DNA of the CDR3: TGTGCCAGCAGCGTCCAGGGGGCTGACTATGGCTACACCTTC.

This chain connects TRBV4-1 to TRBJ1-4; D is ambiguous. Trimming stripped 4 bases from V and 2 bases from J, with 20 bases between. This CDR3 spans 18 amino acids. The germline V gene encodes CDR1 MGHRA and CDR2 YSYEKL. The CDR3 DNA reads as TGCGCCAGCAGCCCCGGAGGGAGGGATGGATCGACTAATGAAAAACTGTTTTTT. This sequence encodes CASSPGGRDGSTNEKLFF.

The chain has TRBV30 and TRBJ1-2; the match to TRBD1 covers 8 bases. This CDR3 region has 18 residues. V lost 0 bases, J lost 5 bases, and 17 bases stayed unmatched. Germline V gene lookup returns CDR1 GTSNPN and CDR2 SVGIG (reference sequence). The CDR3 coding sequence is TGTGCCTGGAGTGTAGCGAGACAGGGGAGTCACCGGGCTTATGGCTACACCTTC. It yields the protein CAWSVARQGSHRAYGYTF.

The CDR3 DNA reads as TGTGCCAGCAGTTTTCAGGGTGGGGAAGACGAGCAGTACTTC. Its translation: CASSFQGGEDEQYF. The chain carries TRBV27 and TRBJ2-7; D is possibly TRBD1 (5 bases). From germline, CDR1 is MNHEY and CDR2 SMNVEV (reference sequence). Trimming pared 3 bases from V and 5 bases from J, leaving 14 bases between. This CDR3 contains 14 residues.

This rearrangement joins TRBV5-1 to TRBJ1-6; 8 nucleotides match TRBD1. CDR3 length: 16 residues. Germline V gene data show CDR1 as SGHRS and CDR2 as YFSETQ. J was trimmed by 8 bases and V by 1 base; bases with no gene match: 8. The CDR3 DNA sequence: TGCGCCAGCAGCTTGTTCACAGGGGGTGCGGATTCACCCCTCCACTTT. It encodes CASSLFTGGADSPLHF. Complete variable domain (other parts from reference TRBV5-1 and TRBJ1-6): KAGVTQTPRYLIKTRGQQVTLSCSPISGHRSVSWYQQTPGQGLQFLFEYFSETQRNKGNFPGRFSGRQFSNSRSEMNVSTLELGDSALYLCASSLFTGGADSPLHFGNGTRLTVT.

The J gene is TRBJ2-3, the V gene TRBV5-4; 10 bases agree with TRBD2. The CDR3 spans 17 residues. V gave up 0 bases and J gave up 4 bases; unmatched junction bases: 8. From germline, CDR1 is SGHNT and CDR2 YYREEE (reference sequence). CDR3 DNA sequence: TGTGCCAGCAGCTTGGCAAAGCGGGGGGGCAGCGCAGATACGCAGTATTTT. Translating it yields CASSLAKRGGSADTQYF.

The chain combines TRBV13 with TRBJ2-5; 12 bases agree with TRBD2. V lost 6 bases and J lost 3; bases outside the gene matches: 2. Germline-derived CDR1 and CDR2 are PRHDT and FYEKMQ (reference sequence). This CDR3 comprises 14 residues. The CDR3 coding sequence is TGTGCCAGCAGAGCTAGCGGGGGGGAAGAGACCCAGTACTTC. This translates into CASRASGGEETQYF.

This clone was seen a few times. The CDR3 region is CASLRRGVVTEAFF. The CDR3 DNA follows: TGTGCCAGCTTACGGCGGGGAGTGGTTACTGAAGCTTTCTTT. The gene calls are TRBV7-9 and TRBJ1-1; the D is unclear. Germline V lookup: CDR1 SEHNR, CDR2 FQNEAQ (reference sequence). The CDR3 is 14 residues long. The ends were cut back, 8 bases at V and 5 bases at J, with 18 bases in the middle.

In this sample, this clone turned up once. This chain uses TRBV28 with TRBJ1-2, with TRBD1 as a possible D gene (6 bases). There are 13 residues in the CDR3. Trimming removed 3 bases from V and 4 bases from J, with 9 bases in between. Germline V CDR1 and CDR2: MDHEN, SYDVKM. The CDR3 DNA is TGTGCCAGCAGTTTCCAGGGGCCCTATGGCTACACCTTC. Translating gives CASSFQGPYGYTF.

This chain joins TRBV7-2 and TRBJ2-3, with D tentatively TRBD2 (5 bases). Trimming pared 1 base from V and 5 bases from J, leaving 13 bases between. Germline CDR1 is SGHTA and CDR2 is FQGNSA. The CDR3 runs 15 residues. The CDR3 DNA sequence: TGTGCCAGCAGCTTAGTCGGCCTCACTAGAGATACGCAGTATTTT. Its translation: CASSLVGLTRDTQYF.

This chain connects TRBV11-2 to TRBJ1-1, with TRBD1 matching over 7 bases. Germline CDR1 reads SGHAT; CDR2 reads FQNNGV. V was pared by 2 bases and J by 3 bases, with 3 bases of the junction left unmatched. CDR3 length: 14 residues. CDR3 sequence: CASSLNRGDTEAFF. The CDR3 nucleotides read TGTGCCAGCAGCTTAAACAGGGGTGACACTGAAGCTTTCTTT.

This clone occurred once. The chain combines TRBV9 with TRBJ2-2; D is possibly TRBD2 (5 bases). Germline V gives CDR1 SGDLS, CDR2 YYNGEE. The CDR3 length is 15 residues. V lost 3 bases, J lost 0 bases, and 9 bases lay in between. CDR3 sequence: CASSARDSNTGELFF. The CDR3 DNA reads TGTGCCAGCAGCGCCCGGGATTCGAACACCGGGGAGCTGTTTTTT.

The chain joins TRBV4-2 to TRBJ1-2; 8 bases agree with TRBD1. The germline V gene encodes CDR1 LGHNA and CDR2 YNFKEQ. This CDR3 has 15 residues. V lost 2 bases, J lost 6 bases, and 8 bases stayed unmatched. CDR3: CASSQNRGIMDGYTF. The CDR3 DNA reads as TGTGCCAGCAGCCAAAACAGGGGGATAATGGATGGCTACACCTTC.

This chain links TRBV6-5 with TRBJ2-3; no clear D. The germline V and J ends were trimmed by 0 bases and 7 bases, with 8 bases remaining between them. The CDR3 loop spans 13 amino acids. Germline V CDR1 and CDR2: MNHEY, SVGAGI. CDR3 DNA: TGTGCCAGCAGTTACTCTTCCGCGTATACGCAGTATTTT. Translation: CASSYSSAYTQYF.

V usage is TRBV4-2 and J usage is TRBJ2-1, with D possibly matching TRBD2 (5 bases). V lost 0 bases, J lost 8 bases, and 17 bases lay in between. The CDR3 is made up of 16 amino acids. Germline loops: CDR1 LGHNA, CDR2 YNFKEQ. CDR3 in amino acids: CASSQDYGGPRDEQFF. DNA of the CDR3: TGTGCCAGCAGCCAAGATTATGGAGGTCCGCGTGATGAGCAGTTCTTC.

The gene calls are TRBV19 and TRBJ2-2; TRBD1 matches 7 bases. The CDR3 runs to 17 residues. V shed 6 bases and J 0 bases; nucleotides not matched to a gene: 10. Germline-derived CDR1 and CDR2 are LNHDA and SQIVND (reference sequence). The chain's CDR3 is CASRRMTGPANTGELFF. In DNA, the CDR3 is TGTGCCAGTAGGAGGATGACAGGGCCCGCGAACACCGGGGAGCTGTTTTTT.

The CDR3 region has the DNA TGTGCCAGCAGCAAAGGCGGAAGGCGGAGGGCCCTATGCAGCAATCAGCCCCAGCATTTT. It is translated as CASSKGGRRRALCSNQPQHF. This sequence joins TRBV21-1 and TRBJ1-5. TRBV21-1 constitutes a pseudogene. The CDR3 sequence is 20 residues long.

In this sample, this clone turned up a few times. The V and J genes are TRBV28 and TRBJ2-1; TRBD2 matches at 9 bases. Germline trimming cut 4 bases from V and 8 bases from J; bases unmatched to any gene: 15. The germline V gene has CDR1 MDHEN and CDR2 SYDVKM. This CDR3 has 17 amino acids. CDR3 sequence (DNA): TGTGCCAGCAGTTCCCTAGGTGGCGGGGGGGCCCAAGATGAGCAGTTCTTC. Amino acid sequence: CASSSLGGGGAQDEQFF. Full variable domain (rest looked up from reference TRBV28 and TRBJ2-1): DVKVTQSSRYLVKRTGEKVFLECVQDMDHENMFWYRQDPGLGLRLIYFSYDVKMKEKGDIPEGYSVSREKKERFSLILESASTNQTSMYLCASSSLGGGGAQDEQFFGPGTRLTVL.

This clone has just a few counts. J is TRBJ1-4 and V is TRBV2, with unresolved D. There are 14 residues in the CDR3. Trimming removed 8 bases from V and 2 bases from J, with 12 bases in between. Germline CDR1 is SNHLY and CDR2 is FYNNEI. The CDR3 DNA reads TGTGCCAGCGTGGGGAGGGCTACTAATGAAAAACTGTTTTTT. Residues: CASVGRATNEKLFF. Combining the CDR3 with reference TRBV2 and TRBJ1-4 gives the whole variable domain EPEVTQTPSHQVTQMGQEVILRCVPISNHLYFYWYRQILGQKVEFLVSFYNNEISEKSEIFDDQFSVERPDGSNFTLKIRSTKLEDSAMYFCASVGRATNEKLFFGSGTQLSVL.

V is TRBV2 and J is TRBJ2-3, with 11 bases identical to TRBD1. Germline V lookup: CDR1 SNHLY, CDR2 FYNNEI. The CDR3 is made up of 15 amino acids. Unmatched junction bases numbered 7, after V lost 6 bases and J lost 5 bases. The CDR3 DNA sequence: TGTGCCAGCAGGGTCGGGACAGGGGGAGTAGATACGCAGTATTTT. Its translation: CASRVGTGGVDTQYF.

V and J are TRBV5-1 and TRBJ2-1, with TRBD2 matching over 11 bases. The V segment lost 2 bases and the J segment 2 bases; nucleotides outside the gene matches: 3. The CDR3 extends over 16 amino acids. In germline, CDR1 is SGHRS, CDR2 YFSETQ. CDR3 DNA sequence: TGCGCCAGCAGCTTTACTAGCGGGGGCACCTACAATGAGCAGTTCTTC. Protein sequence: CASSFTSGGTYNEQFF.

V is TRBV12-3 or TRBV12-4 and J is TRBJ1-1; D uncertain. V was cut by 2 bases and J by 4 bases, with 8 bases left in between. This CDR3 comprises 13 residues. The CDR3 DNA reads as TGTGCCAGCAGTTTAAGTCGGGGCACTGAAGCTTTCTTT. Translating gives CASSLSRGTEAFF.